Shown below are 5 T cell receptor beta chains from a single sample sequenced in a study of somatic mutations in cytotoxic T cells in rheumatoid arthritis. Generated by immunoSEQ multiplex PCR, the TCRdb table keeps only in-frame clones and is missing some. The sample holds roughly 5,000 clones, around four fifths seen once. The specimen was CD8+ T cells sorted from blood. These receptor sequences come from an adult with rheumatoid arthritis.

The genes are TRBV19 and TRBJ1-1; TRBD1 matches 8 bases. After removal of 7 bases from V and 1 base from J, the junction contained 5 bases not matched to a gene. Per the germline V gene, CDR1 is LNHDA and CDR2 is SQIVND (reference sequence). The length of the CDR3 is 14 residues. The CDR3 DNA reads as TGTGCCAGTATTTGGACAGGGACGAACACTGAAGCTTTCTTT. It translates to CASIWTGTNTEAFF.

About this clone: An end of the junction does not agree with germline; a read error may underlie this. This chain joins TRBV28 and TRBJ1-6; 8 positions agree with TRBD1. Looked up from germline, CDR1 is MDHEN and CDR2 is SYDVKM. This CDR3 has 14 amino acids. Here the CDR3 DNA reads TGTGCCAGCAGTTTAAACAGGGGGAATTCACCCCCCCACTTT. Amino acids: CASSLNRGNSPPHF.

This clone was seen once. This sequence joins TRBV5-1 and TRBJ1-1; D unresolved. V was cut by 7 bases and J by 4 bases, with 17 bases left in between. The CDR3 spans 14 residues. Per germline, CDR1 SGHRS and CDR2 YFSETQ. In DNA, the CDR3 is TGCGCCAGCCGAAAAGTAGGGTTAGGCACTGAAGCTTTCTTT. Translation gives CASRKVGLGTEAFF.

The rearrangement links TRBV29-1 to TRBJ1-1; 10 nucleotides agree with TRBD1. CDR1 and CDR2 (germline): SQVTM, ANQGSEA. J was trimmed by 4 bases and V by 5 bases; bases with no gene match: 19. This CDR3 spans 18 amino acids. CDR3 nucleotide sequence: TGCAGCGTTCCCCCTTACCCCGGGACAGGGGTGGGGAGCACTGAAGCTTTCTTT. Translated: CSVPPYPGTGVGSTEAFF.

This chain joins TRBV27 and TRBJ2-7; 10 nucleotides match TRBD1. Germline V gives CDR1 MNHEY, CDR2 SMNVEV (reference sequence). The CDR3 runs to 13 residues. J lost 5 bases, V lost 6 bases, and 4 bases had no gene match. The chain's CDR3 is CASSVTGGHEQYF. The CDR3 coding sequence is TGTGCCAGCAGCGTGACAGGGGGCCACGAGCAGTACTTC.